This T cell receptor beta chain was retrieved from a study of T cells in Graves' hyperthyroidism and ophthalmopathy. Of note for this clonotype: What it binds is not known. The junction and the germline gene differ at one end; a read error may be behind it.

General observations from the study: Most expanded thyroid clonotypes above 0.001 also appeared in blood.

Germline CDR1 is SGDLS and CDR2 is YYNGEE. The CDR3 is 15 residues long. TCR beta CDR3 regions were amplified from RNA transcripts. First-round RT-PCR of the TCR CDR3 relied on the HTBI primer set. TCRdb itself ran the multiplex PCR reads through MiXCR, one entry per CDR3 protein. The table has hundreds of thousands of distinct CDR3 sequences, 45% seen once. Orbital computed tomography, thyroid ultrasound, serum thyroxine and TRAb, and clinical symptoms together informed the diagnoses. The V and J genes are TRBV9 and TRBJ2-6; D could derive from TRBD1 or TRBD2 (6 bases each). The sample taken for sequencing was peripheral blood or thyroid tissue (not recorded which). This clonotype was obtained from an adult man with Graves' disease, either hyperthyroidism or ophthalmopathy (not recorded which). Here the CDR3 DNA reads TGTGCCAGCAGCGTAGAAGCGTCGGGGGCTAACGTCCTGACTTTC. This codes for CASSVEASGANVLTF.